The clone carrying this T cell receptor (beta chain) was seen many times. Its antigen is unknown. This sample stems from a study of lung T cells in sarcoidosis with Löfgren's syndrome. Germline values: CDR1 SGHTA, CDR2 FQGNSA. The V end was cut by 5 bases, the J end by 6 bases, with 10 bases between. The CDR3 runs 12 residues. MiXCR was run by TCRdb on the reads, yielding one entry per CDR3 protein. The sample contains 60,000 or so distinct CDR3 sequences, 21% of which appear only once. Findings and limits, study-wide: Versus controls, Löfgren's syndrome patients reportedly showed TRAV12-1 and TRBV2 as most expanded.

This chain uses TRBV7-2 with TRBJ1-1, with D perhaps TRBD1 (5 bases). The sequencing sample was made of CD4+ T cells from PBMCs. The TCR sequence derives from a human donor with sarcoidosis (Löfgren's syndrome or another form), or a control subject (not recorded which). In DNA form, the CDR3 reads TGTGCCAGCAGCCCAGGGTATTCTGAAGCTTTCTTT. Encoded protein: CASSPGYSEAFF.